This TCR beta chain was recorded in a study of cytomegalovirus exposure and HLA in healthy donors. Notes on the study in general: TCR beta V segments were, for the most part, productive about 87% or about 30% of the time in an earlier analysis.

CDR3 size: 19 residues. Primers included in the PCR were 60 Vbeta and 13 Jbeta primers. Profiled with immunoSEQ multiplex PCR; TCRdb holds only in-frame clones, not every one. Among 150,000 to 200,000 clones listed, roughly 80% were seen once. Of note for this clone: No antigen is known for it.

This TCR was recovered from a woman aged 40 to 50 in good health and CMV-seropositive. Sequenced material: PBMCs. The rearrangement uses TRBV21-1 and TRBJ1-3; the table calls TRBD1, which could not be checked here. TRBV21-1 is a recognized pseudogene. The CDR3 loop is CASSNRSINDRHSGNTIYF. CDR3 nucleotides: TGTGCCAGCAGCAATCGCTCCATTAACGACAGGCACTCTGGAAACACCATATATTTT.